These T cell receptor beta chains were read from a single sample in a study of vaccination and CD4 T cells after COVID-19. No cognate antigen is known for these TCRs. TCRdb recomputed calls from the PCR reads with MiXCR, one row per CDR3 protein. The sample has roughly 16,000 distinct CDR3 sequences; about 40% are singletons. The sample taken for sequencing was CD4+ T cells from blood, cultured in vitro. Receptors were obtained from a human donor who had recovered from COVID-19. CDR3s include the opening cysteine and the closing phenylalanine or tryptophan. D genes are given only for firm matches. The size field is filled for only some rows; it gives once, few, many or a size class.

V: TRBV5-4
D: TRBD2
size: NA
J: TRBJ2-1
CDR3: CASSKRLAGVDNEQFF
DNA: TGTGCCAGCAGCAAGAGACTAGCGGGAGTAGACAATGAGCAGTTCTTC

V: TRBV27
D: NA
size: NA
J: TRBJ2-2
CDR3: CASSPGRANTGELFF
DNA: TGTGCCAGCAGTCCTGGACGGGCTAACACCGGGGAGCTGTTTTTT

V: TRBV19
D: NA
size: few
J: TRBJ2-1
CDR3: CASSMGRLGEQFF
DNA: TGTGCCAGTAGTATGGGCCGCCTTGGGGAGCAGTTCTTC

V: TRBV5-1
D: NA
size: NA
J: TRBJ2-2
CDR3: CASSLISTGELFF
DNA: TGCGCCAGCAGCTTGATATCCACCGGGGAGCTGTTTTTT

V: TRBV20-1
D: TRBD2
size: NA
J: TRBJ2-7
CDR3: CSATGGRSYEQYF
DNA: TGCAGTGCTACAGGCGGGAGGTCCTACGAGCAGTACTTC

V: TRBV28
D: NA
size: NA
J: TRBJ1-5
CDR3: CASSSRTVGNQPQHF
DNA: TGTGCCAGCAGTTCCCGGACAGTAGGTAATCAGCCCCAGCATTTT

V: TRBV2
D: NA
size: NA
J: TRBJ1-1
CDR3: CASSGPVDTEAFF
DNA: TGTGCCAGCAGTGGTCCGGTTGACACTGAAGCTTTCTTT

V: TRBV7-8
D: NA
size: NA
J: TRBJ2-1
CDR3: CASSPGSDHEQFF
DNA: TGTGCCAGCAGCCCTGGATCGGATCATGAGCAGTTCTTC

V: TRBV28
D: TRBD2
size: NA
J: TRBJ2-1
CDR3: CASTTSGSVRQFF
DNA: TGTGCCAGCACCACTAGCGGGAGCGTGAGGCAGTTCTTC

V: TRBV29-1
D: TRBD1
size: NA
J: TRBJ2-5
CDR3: CSAGQGGRGTQETQYF
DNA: TGCAGCGCTGGACAGGGGGGGCGCGGGACCCAAGAGACCCAGTACTTC

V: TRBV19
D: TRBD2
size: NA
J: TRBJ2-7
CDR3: CASSPRGGPYEQYF
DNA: TGTGCCAGTAGTCCCCGCGGGGGGCCCTACGAGCAGTACTTC

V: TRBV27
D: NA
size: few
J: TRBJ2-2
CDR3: CASSWWGWRAGSNTGELFF
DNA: TGTGCCAGCAGTTGGTGGGGGTGGAGGGCAGGGTCCAACACCGGGGAGCTGTTTTTT

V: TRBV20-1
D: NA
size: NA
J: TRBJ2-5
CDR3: CSASPRRETQYF
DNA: TGCAGTGCTTCCCCCCGGAGGGAGACCCAGTACTTC

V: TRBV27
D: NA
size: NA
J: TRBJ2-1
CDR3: CASSLPAGEQFF
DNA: TGTGCCAGCAGTTTACCCGCGGGTGAGCAGTTCTTC

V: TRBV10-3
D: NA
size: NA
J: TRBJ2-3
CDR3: CAISVLPGDTDTQYF
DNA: TGTGCCATCAGTGTCCTACCGGGAGACACAGATACGCAGTATTTT

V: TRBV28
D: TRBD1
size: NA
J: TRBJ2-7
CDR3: CASSRQGSRTYEQYF
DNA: TGTGCCAGCAGTAGACAGGGTAGTAGGACCTACGAGCAGTACTTC

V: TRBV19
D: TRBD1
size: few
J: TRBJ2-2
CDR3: CASSKPGQIYGELFF
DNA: TGTGCCAGTAGCAAACCGGGACAGATATACGGGGAGCTGTTTTTT

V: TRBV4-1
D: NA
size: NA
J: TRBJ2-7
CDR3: CASSQNMGSNEQYF
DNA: TGCGCCAGCAGCCAAAATATGGGATCTAACGAGCAGTACTTC

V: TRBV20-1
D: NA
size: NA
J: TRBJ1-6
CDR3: CSARDDGQDLTNSPLHF
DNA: TGCAGTGCTAGAGATGACGGGCAGGATTTGACAAATTCACCCCTCCACTTT

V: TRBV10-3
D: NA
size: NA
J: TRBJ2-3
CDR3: CAISDLGVSTDTQYF
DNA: TGTGCCATCAGTGACTTGGGGGTGAGCACAGATACGCAGTATTTT

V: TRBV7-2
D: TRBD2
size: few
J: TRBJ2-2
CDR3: CASRRTSSTGELFF
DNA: TGTGCCAGCAGGCGGACTAGCAGCACCGGGGAGCTGTTTTTT

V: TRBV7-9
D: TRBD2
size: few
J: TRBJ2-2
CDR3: CASSLTSARWTGELFF
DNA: TGTGCCAGCAGCTTGACTAGCGCAAGGTGGACCGGGGAGCTGTTTTTT

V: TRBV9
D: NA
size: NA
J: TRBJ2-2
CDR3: CASSGTGELFF
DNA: TGTGCCAGCTCGGGAACCGGGGAGCTGTTTTTT

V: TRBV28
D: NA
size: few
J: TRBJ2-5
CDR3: CASSLFTVLVETQYF
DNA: TGTGCCAGCAGTTTATTTACGGTTCTAGTTGAGACCCAGTACTTC

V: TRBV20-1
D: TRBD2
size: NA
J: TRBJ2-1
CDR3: CSARGPQIPGLADNEQFF
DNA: TGCAGTGCTAGAGGCCCCCAAATTCCGGGACTAGCGGACAATGAGCAGTTCTTC

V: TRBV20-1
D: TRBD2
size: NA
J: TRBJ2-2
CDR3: CSATRSGRVTGELFF
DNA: TGCAGTGCTACCCGTAGCGGGAGGGTAACCGGGGAGCTGTTTTTT

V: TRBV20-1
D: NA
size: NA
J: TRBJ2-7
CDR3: CSARDMGDEQYF
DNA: TGCAGTGCTAGAGATATGGGGGACGAGCAGTACTTC

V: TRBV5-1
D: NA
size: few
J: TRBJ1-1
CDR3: CASSLTTGNTEAFF
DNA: TGCGCCAGCAGCTTGACTACAGGGAACACTGAAGCTTTCTTT

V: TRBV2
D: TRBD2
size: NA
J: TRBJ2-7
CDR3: CASKGRGRAYEQYF
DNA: TGTGCCAGCAAAGGTCGCGGGAGGGCCTACGAGCAGTACTTC

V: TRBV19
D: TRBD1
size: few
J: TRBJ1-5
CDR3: CASTQTAGGAGQPQHF
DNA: TGTGCCAGTACCCAAACGGCAGGGGGCGCCGGTCAGCCCCAGCATTTT

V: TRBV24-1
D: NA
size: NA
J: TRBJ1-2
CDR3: CATSMGANYGYTF
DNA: TGTGCCACCAGTATGGGGGCTAACTATGGCTACACCTTC

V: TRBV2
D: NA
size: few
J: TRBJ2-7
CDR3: CASSRTNYEQYF
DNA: TGTGCCAGCAGCCGCACCAACTACGAGCAGTACTTC

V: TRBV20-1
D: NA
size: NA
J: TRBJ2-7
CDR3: CSAVGAKPLYYEQYF
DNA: TGCAGTGCGGTAGGGGCTAAGCCCTTATATTACGAGCAGTACTTC

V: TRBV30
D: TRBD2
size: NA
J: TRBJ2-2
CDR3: CACKRDHFIRELFF
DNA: TGTGCCTGCAAGCGGGACCATTTCATCCGGGAGCTGTTTTTT

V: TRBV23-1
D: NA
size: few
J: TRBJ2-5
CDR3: CASSQVSPWYQETQYF
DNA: TGCGCCAGCAGTCAAGTTAGTCCATGGTACCAAGAGACCCAGTACTTC

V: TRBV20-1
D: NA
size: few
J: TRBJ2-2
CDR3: CSARDAGITGELFF
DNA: TGCAGTGCTAGAGATGCAGGAATCACCGGGGAGCTGTTTTTT

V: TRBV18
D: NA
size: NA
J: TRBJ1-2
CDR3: CASSTRGGGYTF
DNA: TGTGCCAGCTCAACACGGGGAGGAGGCTACACCTTC

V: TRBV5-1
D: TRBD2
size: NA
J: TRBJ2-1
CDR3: CASSSSGGWNEQFF
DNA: TGCGCCAGCAGCTCGTCGGGAGGTTGGAATGAGCAGTTCTTC

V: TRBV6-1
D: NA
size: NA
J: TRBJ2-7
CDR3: CASRDSSYEQYF
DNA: TGTGCCAGCAGGGACAGCTCCTACGAGCAGTACTTC

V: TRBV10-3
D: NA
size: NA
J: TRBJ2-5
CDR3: CAISDFADETQYF
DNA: TGTGCCATCAGTGACTTTGCAGATGAGACCCAGTACTTC

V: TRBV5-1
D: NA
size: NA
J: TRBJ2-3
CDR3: CASSGVGAPDTQYF
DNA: TGCGCCAGCAGCGGGGTGGGGGCACCAGATACGCAGTATTTT

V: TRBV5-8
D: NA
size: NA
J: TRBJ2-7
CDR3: CASSFGWDVGPYEQYF
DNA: TGTGCCAGCAGCTTTGGATGGGACGTGGGGCCCTACGAGCAGTACTTC

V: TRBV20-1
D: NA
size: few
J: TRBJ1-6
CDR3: CSARDSADSPLHF
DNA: TGCAGTGCCAGAGACAGCGCAGATTCACCCCTCCACTTT

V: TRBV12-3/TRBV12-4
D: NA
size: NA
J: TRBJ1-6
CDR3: CASSAGGFSPLHF
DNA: TGTGCCAGCAGCGCTGGGGGGTTTTCACCCCTCCACTTT

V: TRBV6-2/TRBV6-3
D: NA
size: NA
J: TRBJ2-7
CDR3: CASSYGGSTYEQYF
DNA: TGTGCCAGCAGTTACGGCGGCAGCACCTACGAGCAGTACTTC

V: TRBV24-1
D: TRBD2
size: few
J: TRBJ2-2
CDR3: CATSERPGLARRTGELFF
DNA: TGTGCCACCAGTGAGCGTCCGGGACTAGCGAGGCGCACCGGGGAGCTGTTTTTT

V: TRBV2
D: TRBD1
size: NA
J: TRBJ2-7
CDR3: CASSRFRFRDRNSYEQYF
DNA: TGTGCCAGCAGTCGCTTCAGGTTCCGGGACAGGAACTCCTACGAGCAGTACTTC

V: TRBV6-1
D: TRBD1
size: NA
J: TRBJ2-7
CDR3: CASSRTSGTGGLEQYF
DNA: TGTGCCAGCAGTCGCACCTCCGGGACAGGTGGCTTAGAGCAGTACTTC

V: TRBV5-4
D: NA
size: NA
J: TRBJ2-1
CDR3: CASSLESVQFF
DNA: TGTGCCAGCAGCTTGGAGAGCGTGCAGTTCTTC

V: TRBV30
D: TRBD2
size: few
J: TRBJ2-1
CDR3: CAWSVGSGMIGEQFF
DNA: TGTGCCTGGAGTGTGGGTAGCGGGATGATTGGTGAGCAGTTCTTC

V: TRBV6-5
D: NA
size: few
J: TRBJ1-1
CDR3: CASSYGHRVNTEAFF
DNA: TGTGCCAGCAGTTACGGGCACAGGGTGAACACTGAAGCTTTCTTT